A selection of T cell receptor beta chains follows, all from one sample in a study of cytomegalovirus exposure and HLA in healthy donors. Sequenced by immunoSEQ multiplex PCR; TCRdb stores in-frame clones only, minus some. This repertoire shows some 88,000 clones, roughly 69% found once; its top ten account for 6% to 6.5%. Specimen: PBMCs. Source of these receptors: a woman in her thirties in good health and CMV-seronegative. CDR3s include the opening cysteine and the closing phenylalanine or tryptophan. D genes are given only for firm matches. The size field is filled for only some rows; it gives once, few, many or a size class.

>-|TRBV2|14|-|TRBJ1-1
TGTGCCAGCAGTGGCTGGCCCTTGAACACTGAAGCTTTCTTT
CASSGWPLNTEAFF
>-|TRBV5-6|11|-|TRBJ1-1
TGTGCCAGCACCAAAAACACTGAAGCTTTCTTT
CASTKNTEAFF
>-|TRBV5-1|17|few|TRBJ1-1
TGCGCCAGCAGCCCAACTACAGGGCGGGGGCCGAACACTGAAGCTTTCTTT
CASSPTTGRGPNTEAFF
>TRBD2|TRBV5-4|14|-|TRBJ2-7
TGTGCCAGCAGCTTGGGGGCACTAGCGGGCGAGCAGTACTTC
CASSLGALAGEQYF
>-|TRBV5-1|14|-|TRBJ2-7
TGCGCCAGCAACCGGGACACCAACTCCTACGAGCAGTACTTC
CASNRDTNSYEQYF
>-|TRBV5-5|14|-|TRBJ1-4
TGTGCCAGCAGCTTAGGGGGAGATCGTGAAAAACTGTTTTTT
CASSLGGDREKLFF
>-|TRBV30|11|few|TRBJ2-5
TGTGCCTGGAGTGTAAGGGGACGACAGGACTTC
CAWSVRGRQDF
>TRBD1|TRBV5-1|14|few|TRBJ1-4
TGCGCCAGCAGCTCGGGACAGCCTAATGAAAAACTGTTTTTT
CASSSGQPNEKLFF
>-|TRBV2|14|-|TRBJ1-2
TGTGCCAGCGACGGTGTACCGGGAGTACGCGGCTACACCTTC
CASDGVPGVRGYTF
>TRBD2|TRBV28|14|-|TRBJ2-5
TGTGCCAGCAGACTAGCGAGAGGGAGAGAGACCCAGTACTTC
CASRLARGRETQYF
>-|TRBV10-2|11|-|TRBJ2-7
TGCGCCAGCAGTGTCGCCTACGAGCAGTACTTC
CASSVAYEQYF
>-|TRBV5-6|14|-|TRBJ1-4
TGTGCCAGCAGCTACCGGGTTACGAGTGAAAAACTGTTTTTT
CASSYRVTSEKLFF